Below, 31 T cell receptor beta chains from the same sample are listed, as sequenced in a study of metastatic and nonmetastatic thyroid tumors. With MiXCR, TCRdb called clones anew from the PCR reads. The sample holds 22,000 or so clones, less than 20% seen once. Ahead of thyroid surgery, no patient had received treatment of any kind. Source material: blood. The receptors derive from a female donor with papillary thyroid cancer or a benign thyroid nodule (not recorded which). Some clones in this sample may be carry-over from other donors' samples.

This clone appeared many times. This chain joins TRBV6-1 and TRBJ2-3; 9 positions agree with TRBD2. CDR1 and CDR2 (germline): MNHNS, SASEGT. V lost 5 bases, J lost 0 bases, and 9 bases stayed unmatched. This CDR3 region has 17 residues. The CDR3 DNA follows: TGTGCCAGCAGTAAAATTATAGCGGGAGATAGCACAGATACGCAGTATTTT. Translating gives CASSKIIAGDSTDTQYF.

This clone turned up a few times. This rearrangement joins TRBV27 to TRBJ2-3; 12 bases are shared with TRBD2. Germline V gene sequence: CDR1 MNHEY, CDR2 SMNVEV (reference sequence). V shed 4 bases and J 1 base; nucleotides not matched to a gene: 3. This CDR3 spans 16 amino acids. CDR3 DNA sequence: TGTGCCAGCAGTTCACGACTAGCGGGGGGCACAGATACGCAGTATTTT. It specifies CASSSRLAGGTDTQYF.

There are many counts of this clone. The V call is TRBV20-1, the J call TRBJ2-3; 7 bases are a match to TRBD2. With 0 bases clipped from V and 4 bases from J, the junction kept 7 bases outside the gene matches. The CDR3 runs 15 residues. Germline V lookup: CDR1 DFQATT, CDR2 SNEGSKA (reference sequence). The CDR3 DNA reads as TGCAGTGCTAGAGATGGGGGGAGGGCCCCAGATACGCAGTATTTT. It specifies CSARDGGRAPDTQYF.

This clone was detected ten times or more. V and J are TRBV20-1 and TRBJ1-1, with 7 bases aligning to TRBD1. J was trimmed by 2 bases and V by 3 bases; bases with no gene match: 12. The CDR3 totals 16 residues. Germline assignment: CDR1 DFQATT and CDR2 SNEGSKA (reference sequence). As DNA, the CDR3 is TGCAGTGCTAGTCGTATTAAAGACAGGGAAAACACTGAAGCTTTCTTT. Translation gives CSASRIKDRENTEAFF.

Judged by abundance, this clone is medium-sized (0.01 to 0.1%). V usage is TRBV4-2 and J usage is TRBJ2-7; TRBD1 matches at 11 bases. Trimming cost V 0 bases and J 5 bases; bases outside gene matches: 6. The CDR3 runs to 16 residues. Germline V gene data show CDR1 as LGHNA and CDR2 as YNFKEQ. The CDR3 spells CASSQEAGTGGNEQYF. The CDR3 bases are TGTGCCAGCAGCCAAGAGGCCGGGACAGGGGGAAACGAGCAGTACTTC.

This clone was seen at least ten times. The chain has TRBV28 and TRBJ2-7, with D unresolved. The CDR3 totals 13 residues. V gave up 8 bases and J gave up 9 bases, with 20 bases separating them. From germline, CDR1 is MDHEN and CDR2 SYDVKM. The CDR3 loop is CASGTHQPGRQYF. The CDR3 nucleotides read TGTGCCAGCGGCACCCATCAACCTGGAAGGCAGTACTTC.

This clone was observed many times. The V call is TRBV5-1, the J call TRBJ1-2, with D possibly matching TRBD1 (6 bases). Looked up from germline, CDR1 is SGHRS and CDR2 is YFSETQ. The CDR3 contains 16 residues. The V end lost 2 bases, the J end lost 4 bases, and 18 bases lay between the germline ends. CDR3 DNA sequence: TGCGCCAGCAGCTTAGGCCGAACGGGGGCTGGCTATGGCTACACCTTC. It translates to CASSLGRTGAGYGYTF.

Many counts were recorded for this clone. The rearrangement uses TRBV14 and TRBJ2-5; perhaps TRBD1 as D (5 bases). V lost 2 bases, J lost 9 bases, and 19 bases lay in between. Germline-derived CDR1 and CDR2 are SGHDN and FVKESK. The CDR3 runs to 15 residues. CDR3 amino acids: CASSQSVQGRYAQYF. DNA for the CDR3: TGTGCCAGCAGCCAATCCGTCCAGGGCCGGTACGCCCAGTACTTC.

This clone appeared many times. This may come from a read error, since a much larger clone is one base off. The rearrangement joins TRBV6-1 to TRBJ2-5; 7 bases match TRBD1. The CDR3 contains 13 residues. The V gene's germline CDR1 is MNHNS and CDR2 SASEGT. For the CDR3, the DNA is TGTGCCAGCGCCTACAGGGGCGAAGAGACCCGGTACTTC. Amino acids: CASAYRGEETRYF.

This clone was seen a handful of times. This sequence joins TRBV12-3 or TRBV12-4 and TRBJ1-1; 9 positions agree with TRBD1. The CDR3 is 13 amino acids. Trimming removed 6 bases from V and 6 bases from J; junction bases left unmatched: 5. Here the CDR3 DNA reads TGTGCCAGCAGGCCCACAGGGGGCGCTGAAGCTTTCTTT. Amino acids: CASRPTGGAEAFF.

This clone occurred many times. The chain recombines TRBV20-1 with TRBJ2-7; possibly TRBD2 for D (6 bases). The germline gives CDR1 DFQATT, CDR2 SNEGSKA (reference sequence). This CDR3 is built from 15 residues. V lost 0 bases and J 6 bases, leaving 18 bases between the germline ends. CDR3 loop: CSARDGRLAPIEQYF. Here the CDR3 DNA reads TGCAGTGCTAGAGATGGGAGGCTAGCTCCCATCGAGCAGTACTTC.

Judged by abundance, this clone is medium-sized. The chain has TRBV28 and TRBJ1-1; D call uncertain. Germline V gene data show CDR1 as MDHEN and CDR2 as SYDVKM. Trimming removed 5 bases from V and 9 bases from J, with 16 bases in between. The CDR3 loop spans 13 amino acids. CDR3 sequence reads: CASSTPEDRQAFF. CDR3 DNA: TGTGCCAGCAGTACCCCGGAAGACCGCCAAGCTTTCTTT. Looking up the rest from reference TRBV28 and TRBJ1-1 gives the full variable domain: DVKVTQSSRYLVKRTGEKVFLECVQDMDHENMFWYRQDPGLGLRLIYFSYDVKMKEKGDIPEGYSVSREKKERFSLILESASTNQTSMYLCASSTPEDRQAFFGQGTRLTVV.

This clone came up many times. The rearrangement links TRBV15 to TRBJ2-7, with D possibly being TRBD1 or TRBD2 (5 bases each). The ends were cut back, 0 bases at V and 5 bases at J, with 14 bases in the middle. CDR1 LNHNV and CDR2 YYDKDF come from the germline V gene (reference sequence). This CDR3 region has 15 residues. The CDR3 DNA reads TGTGCCACCAGCAGAGACTTGGGACCCGCGGACGAGCAGTACTTC. This sequence encodes CATSRDLGPADEQYF. Complete variable domain (other parts from reference TRBV15 and TRBJ2-7): DAMVIQNPRYQVTQFGKPVTLSCSQTLNHNVMYWYQQKSSQAPKLLFHYYDKDFNNEADTPDNFQSRRPNTSFCFLDIRSPGLGDTAMYLCATSRDLGPADEQYFGPGTRLTVT.

In its sample, this clone was seen many times. The CDR3 spells CASSQDISKNYEQYF. As DNA, the CDR3 is TGTGCCAGCAGCCAAGATATTTCAAAGAACTACGAGCAGTACTTC. The chain joins TRBV4-2 to TRBJ2-7, with unresolved D. Germline V gene sequence: CDR1 LGHNA, CDR2 YNFKEQ. The CDR3 is made up of 15 amino acids. Trimming removed 0 bases from V and 3 bases from J, with 12 bases in between.

This clone is labeled medium-sized. This chain uses TRBV7-9 with TRBJ1-6, with TRBD1 identical over 7 bases. The J segment lost 8 bases and the V segment lost 5 bases, leaving 21 bases of the junction unmatched. The germline V gene has CDR1 SEHNR and CDR2 FQNEAQ (reference sequence). The CDR3 is 19 residues long. CDR3 coding DNA: TGTGCCAGCAGCACGTACCCGCGGTGGATCGGGACAGCTGATTCACCCCTCCACTTT. Protein sequence: CASSTYPRWIGTADSPLHF.

This clone was recorded at least ten times. The CDR3 loop reads CASSPLRIGSNQPQHF. In nucleotides, the CDR3 is TGTGCCAGCAGTCCCCTCCGTATTGGGAGCAATCAGCCCCAGCATTTT. This rearrangement joins TRBV28 to TRBJ1-5; D gene unclear. CDR3 length equals 16 residues. Trimming cost V 5 bases and J 1 base, with 15 bases left between them. The germline gives CDR1 MDHEN, CDR2 SYDVKM.

This clone was counted at least ten times. The J gene is TRBJ2-5, the V gene TRBV11-1; D possibly corresponds to TRBD1 (6 bases). This CDR3 contains 16 residues. V shed 5 bases and J shed 0 bases, with 16 bases lying between them. Per germline, CDR1 SGHAT and CDR2 FQDESV (reference sequence). This CDR3 is CASSLTRGRYQETQYF. CDR3 nucleotides: TGTGCCAGCAGCCTTACCAGGGGCCGTTACCAAGAGACCCAGTACTTC.

This clone was seen many times. J is TRBJ2-7 and V is TRBV12-3 or TRBV12-4, with D perhaps matching TRBD1 (6 bases). V gave up 6 bases and J gave up 5 bases, with 17 bases separating them. CDR3 length: 14 residues. CDR3 coding DNA: TGTGCCAGCAGCCCAATAGCCAGGGGACACGAGCAGTACTTC. It translates to CASSPIARGHEQYF.

This clone occurred many times. V gene TRBV27 combines with J gene TRBJ2-2; 7 positions match TRBD1. V lost 6 bases and J lost 4; bases outside the gene matches: 14. Germline CDR1 and CDR2: MNHEY and SMNVEV (reference sequence). This CDR3 contains 17 residues. CDR3 amino acids: CASSLKWVTGPTGELFF. CDR3 in DNA: TGTGCCAGCAGCTTAAAATGGGTGACAGGGCCCACCGGGGAGCTGTTTTTT.

The rearrangement uses TRBV28 and TRBJ2-7; D is perhaps TRBD1 (7 bases). Germline CDR1 is MDHEN and CDR2 is SYDVKM. The CDR3 is made up of 15 amino acids. Trimming stripped 7 bases from V and 3 bases from J, with 19 bases between. Here the CDR3 reads CASTTGDRSRYEQYF. The CDR3 DNA follows: TGTGCCAGCACCACGGGGGACAGATCCCGCTACGAGCAGTACTTC.

This clone occurred many times. The V gene is TRBV11-1, the J gene TRBJ2-1; D may be TRBD1 (6 bases). Germline V gives CDR1 SGHAT, CDR2 FQDESV (reference sequence). V was pared by 5 bases and J by 2 bases, with 22 bases between. The CDR3 runs 18 residues. This CDR3 is CASSKTPEDRTAYNEQFF. CDR3 coding DNA: TGTGCCAGCAGCAAGACCCCCGAAGACAGGACAGCCTACAATGAGCAGTTCTTC.

In its sample, this clone was seen many times. The rearrangement joins TRBV27 to TRBJ2-7; TRBD1 might be the D (5 bases). The germline CDR1 and CDR2 sequences are MNHEY and SMNVEV (reference sequence). This CDR3 comprises 15 residues. The ends were cut back, 4 bases at V and 0 bases at J, with 13 bases in the middle. The CDR3: CASSSGHRSSYEQYF. The CDR3 DNA reads as TGTGCCAGCAGTTCCGGACACCGAAGCTCCTACGAGCAGTACTTC.

This clone was detected ten times or more. This chain links TRBV2 with TRBJ1-5; D gene unclear. There are 14 residues in the CDR3. Germline CDR1 SNHLY, CDR2 FYNNEI. Trimming removed 5 bases from V and 2 bases from J, with 10 bases in between. CDR3 DNA: TGTGCCAGCAGTAGCTCGGCGGGCAATCAGCCCCAGCATTTT. This codes for CASSSSAGNQPQHF.

This clone was detected many times. The rearrangement links TRBV6-1 to TRBJ1-4; D is unresolved. The CDR3 sequence is 12 residues long. The V gene lost 5 bases and the J gene lost 14 bases, with 15 bases spanning the gap. Germline lookup yields CDR1 MNHNS and CDR2 SASEGT. CDR3 DNA sequence: TGTGCCAGCAGTTCCTCCCCGTTTAAGCTGTTTTTT. This gives the protein CASSSSPFKLFF.

The genes are TRBV7-3 and TRBJ1-1, with a possible D match to TRBD1 (6 bases). This CDR3 spans 13 amino acids. Trimming removed 6 bases from V and 0 bases from J, with 8 bases in between. Per germline, CDR1 SGHTA and CDR2 FQGTGA. The CDR3 nucleotides are TGTGCCAGCAGACAGGGAGTGAACACTGAAGCTTTCTTT. It specifies CASRQGVNTEAFF. The variable domain in full, completed from reference TRBV7-3 and TRBJ1-1, reads GAGVSQTPSNKVTEKGKYVELRCDPISGHTALYWYRQSLGQGPEFLIYFQGTGAADDSGLPNDRFFAVRPEGSVSTLKIQRTERGDSAVYLCASRQGVNTEAFFGQGTRLTVV.

This clone was observed many times. The chain uses TRBV2 and TRBJ1-2; D not certain. V was trimmed by 1 base and J by 1 base, leaving 4 bases between them. The CDR3 loop spans 13 amino acids. The germline CDR1 and CDR2 sequences are SNHLY and FYNNEI. This CDR3 reads CASSEEGNYGYTF. CDR3 in DNA: TGTGCCAGCAGTGAAGAGGGTAACTATGGCTACACCTTC.

This clone has ten or more counts. This chain uses TRBV4-2 with TRBJ2-3; 9 bases fit TRBD2. CDR1 and CDR2 (germline): LGHNA, YNFKEQ. The trim removed 4 bases at V and 2 bases at J, leaving 4 bases unmatched. This CDR3 contains 15 residues. DNA of the CDR3: TGTGCCAGCAGCCCGGGACTAGCTTACACAGATACGCAGTATTTT. This gives the protein CASSPGLAYTDTQYF.

This clone showed up many times. This chain links TRBV7-9 with TRBJ2-2, with 10 bases fitting TRBD1. Germline assignment: CDR1 SEHNR and CDR2 FQNEAQ (reference sequence). V lost 5 bases, J lost 3 bases, and 3 bases stayed unmatched. The CDR3 is made up of 15 amino acids. The CDR3 nucleotides read TGTGCCAGCAGCCCGGGACAGGGGTACACCGGGGAGCTGTTTTTT. This translates into CASSPGQGYTGELFF.

There are many counts of this clone. The J gene is TRBJ2-3, the V gene TRBV20-1; 8 bases map to TRBD2. Germline V lookup: CDR1 DFQATT, CDR2 SNEGSKA (reference sequence). Trimming removed 3 bases from V and 5 bases from J; junction bases left unmatched: 7. CDR3 size: 14 residues. The CDR3 nucleotides are TGCAGTGCTAGCGGGAGGGCCCTTAGAGATACGCAGTATTTT. It encodes CSASGRALRDTQYF.

This chain connects TRBV2 to TRBJ1-3, with D perhaps matching TRBD1 (6 bases). Germline V lookup: CDR1 SNHLY, CDR2 FYNNEI. The CDR3 loop spans 17 amino acids. V was cut by 1 base and J by 0 bases, with 13 bases left in between. In DNA, the CDR3 is TGTGCCAGCAGTGAAGAGGGGGGAGGCTTCTCTGGAAACACCATATATTTT. Encoded protein: CASSEEGGGFSGNTIYF.

This clone was detected ten times or more. The chain links TRBV28 to TRBJ1-5; D perhaps matches TRBD1 (5 bases). Trimming pared 5 bases from V and 8 bases from J, leaving 22 bases between. Germline V gives CDR1 MDHEN, CDR2 SYDVKM. The CDR3 has 16 amino acids. The CDR3 DNA reads TGTGCCAGCAGTCGGGACGCGTTTTCTATGGTTGAGCCCCAGCATTTT. This encodes CASSRDAFSMVEPQHF.